A single TCR beta chain is shown here with its context. The data derive from a study of blood T cell repertoires in COVID-19. This CDR3 contains 13 residues. V was trimmed by 2 bases and J by 3 bases, leaving 8 bases between them. Germline V gene lookup returns CDR1 KGHSH and CDR2 LQKENI. Profiled with immunoSEQ multiplex PCR; TCRdb holds only in-frame clones, not every one. The data show some 360,000 clones, roughly 90% seen once. The sequenced sample was PBMCs or T cells enriched from blood (not recorded which). The chain has TRBV18 and TRBJ2-7; perhaps TRBD1 as D (6 bases). This clonotype was sampled from a woman between 25 and 40 years old who had been exposed to COVID-19. The CDR3 loop reads CASSPGQYYEQYF. Here the CDR3 DNA reads TGTGCCAGCTCACCAGGACAGTACTACGAGCAGTACTTC.